This TCR beta chain was sequenced during a study of T cells in Graves' hyperthyroidism and ophthalmopathy. The TCR beta CDR3 regions underwent amplification using RNA transcripts as the source. Using the HTBI primer set, a first-round RT-PCR was run on the TCR CDR3. TCRdb re-called the multiplex PCR reads with MiXCR, one entry per CDR3 protein. The sample consists of some 510,000 distinct CDR3 sequences, about 43% of them appearing once. Trimming cost V 4 bases and J 0 bases, with 10 bases left between them. The CDR3 runs to 14 residues. CDR1 is SGDLS, CDR2 YYNGEE, per germline. This clonotype has ten or more counts. Absence of ophthalmopathy progression within 18 months defined stable Graves' hyperthyroidism.

The J gene is TRBJ1-1, the V gene TRBV9, with D perhaps matching TRBD1 (6 bases). Sequencing was carried out using peripheral blood or thyroid tissue (not recorded which). The sequence was obtained from a woman aged 18-29 years with Graves' hyperthyroidism. The CDR3 DNA is TGTGCCAGCAGCACGGACAGTCTGAACACTGAAGCTTTCTTT. Translated, it gives CASSTDSLNTEAFF.